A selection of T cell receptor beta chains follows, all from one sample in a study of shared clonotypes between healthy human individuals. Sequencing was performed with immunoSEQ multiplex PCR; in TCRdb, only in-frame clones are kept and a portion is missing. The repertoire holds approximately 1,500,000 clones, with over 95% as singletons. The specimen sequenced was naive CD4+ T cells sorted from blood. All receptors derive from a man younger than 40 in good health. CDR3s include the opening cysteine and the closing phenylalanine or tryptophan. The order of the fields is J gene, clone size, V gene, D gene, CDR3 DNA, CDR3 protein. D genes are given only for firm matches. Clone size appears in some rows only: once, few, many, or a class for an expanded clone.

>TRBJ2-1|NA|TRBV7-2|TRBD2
TGTGCCAGCAGCACGGGGGGGGTAACCTACAATGAGCAGTTCTTC
CASSTGGVTYNEQFF
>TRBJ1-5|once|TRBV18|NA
TGTGCCAGCTCACCCGCTGCGCCGAATCAGCCCCAGCATTTT
CASSPAAPNQPQHF
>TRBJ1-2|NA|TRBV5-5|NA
TGTGCCAGCAGTTCCACGGGGGCACAGTATGGCTACACCTTC
CASSSTGAQYGYTF
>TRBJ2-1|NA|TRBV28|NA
TGTGCCTCCTACTCCTACAATGAGCAGTTCTTC
CASYSYNEQFF
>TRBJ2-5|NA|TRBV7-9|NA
TGTGCCAGCAGCTTAAGACTCCCCGCCGAAAAAGAGACCCAGTACTTC
CASSLRLPAEKETQYF
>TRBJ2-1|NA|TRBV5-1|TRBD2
TGCGCCAGCAGCCCCGGTTCTAGCGGCCCCTACAATGAGCAGTTCTTC
CASSPGSSGPYNEQFF
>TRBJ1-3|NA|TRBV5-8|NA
TGTGCCAGCATCGATCCGGGAAACACCATATATTTT
CASIDPGNTIYF
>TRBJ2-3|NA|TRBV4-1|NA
TGCGCCAGCAGCCAAGATGTTACAGATACGCAGTATTTT
CASSQDVTDTQYF
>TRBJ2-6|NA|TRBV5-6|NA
TGTGCCAGCAGCCGTTTGACAGCTGGGGCCAACGTCCTGACTTTC
CASSRLTAGANVLTF
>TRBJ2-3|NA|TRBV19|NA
TGTGCCAGTAGTATTGGCGGCACAGATACGCAGTATTTT
CASSIGGTDTQYF
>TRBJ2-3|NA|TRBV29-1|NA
TGCAGCGTTGGGGGACCTAGCACAGATACGCAGTATTTT
CSVGGPSTDTQYF
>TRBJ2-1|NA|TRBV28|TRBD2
TGTGCCACTCACTCATTTGCTGCGGGACTAGCGGGAGAAGGTGAGCAGTTCTTC
CATHSFAAGLAGEGEQFF
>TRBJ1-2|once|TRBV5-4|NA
TGTGCCAGCAGCTTGGAAGGCAGCTATGGCTACACCTTC
CASSLEGSYGYTF
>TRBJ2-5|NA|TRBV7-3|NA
TGTGCCACCTCTCGGGGGCACCAAGAGACCCAGTACTTC
CATSRGHQETQYF
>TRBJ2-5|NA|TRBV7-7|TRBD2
TGTGCCAGCAGCTTGGGGCTAGCGGGGACTCAAGAGACCCAGTACTTC
CASSLGLAGTQETQYF
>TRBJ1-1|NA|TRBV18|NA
TGTGCCAGCTCACCAGCAGTAACGGTGCGAGAAGCTTTCTTT
CASSPAVTVREAFF
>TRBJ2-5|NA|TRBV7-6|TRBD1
TGTGCCAGCAGCTTAGTAACGGGACAGGGGGCTGTGGAGACCCAGTACTTC
CASSLVTGQGAVETQYF
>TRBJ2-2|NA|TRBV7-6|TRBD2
TGTGCCAGCAGCCTAGTGGGGGGGAGTCGCACCGGGGAGCTGTTTTTT
CASSLVGGSRTGELFF
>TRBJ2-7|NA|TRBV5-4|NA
TGTGCCAGCAGCCCGCCCGGTCAGTACGAGCAGTACTTC
CASSPPGQYEQYF
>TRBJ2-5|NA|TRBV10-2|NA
TGCGCCAGCAGTGAGTCCAAGGTTCAGTGGGAGACCCAGTACTTC
CASSESKVQWETQYF
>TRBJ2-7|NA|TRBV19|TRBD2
TGTGCCAGTAGTACAGCTAGCGGGAGTATCTACGAGCAGTACTTC
CASSTASGSIYEQYF
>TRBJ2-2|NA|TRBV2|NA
TGTGCCAGCAGTGTTTCGCCGAACACCGGGGAGCTGTTTTTT
CASSVSPNTGELFF
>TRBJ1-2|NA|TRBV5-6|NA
TGTGCCAGCAGCTTGGTCGGTACTGCGCGGGACTATGGCTACACCTTC
CASSLVGTARDYGYTF